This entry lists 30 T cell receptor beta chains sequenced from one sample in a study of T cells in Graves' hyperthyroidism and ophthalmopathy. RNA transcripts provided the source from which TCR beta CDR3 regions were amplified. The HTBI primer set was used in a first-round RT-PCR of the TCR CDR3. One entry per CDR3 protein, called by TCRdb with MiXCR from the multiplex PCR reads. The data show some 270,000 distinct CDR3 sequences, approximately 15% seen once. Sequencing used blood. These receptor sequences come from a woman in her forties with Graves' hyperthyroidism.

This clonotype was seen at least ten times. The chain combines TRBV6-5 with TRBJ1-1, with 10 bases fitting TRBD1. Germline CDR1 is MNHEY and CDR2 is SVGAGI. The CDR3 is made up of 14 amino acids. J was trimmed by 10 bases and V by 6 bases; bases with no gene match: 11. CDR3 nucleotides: TGTGCCAGCAGGTCTCGAGACAGGGGGCCGGGAGCTTTCTTT. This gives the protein CASRSRDRGPGAFF.

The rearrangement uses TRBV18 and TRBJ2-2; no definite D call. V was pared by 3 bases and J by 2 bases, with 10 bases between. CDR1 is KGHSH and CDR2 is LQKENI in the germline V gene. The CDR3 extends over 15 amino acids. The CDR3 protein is CASSPLRRNTGELFF. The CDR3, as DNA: TGTGCCAGCTCACCCCTCCGCAGAAACACCGGGGAGCTGTTTTTT.

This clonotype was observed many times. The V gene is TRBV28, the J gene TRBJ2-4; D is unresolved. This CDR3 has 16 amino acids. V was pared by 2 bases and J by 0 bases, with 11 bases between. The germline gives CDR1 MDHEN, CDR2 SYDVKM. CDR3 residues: CASSLIQTLAKNIQYF. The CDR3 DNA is TGTGCCAGCAGTTTAATCCAGACCCTAGCCAAAAACATTCAGTACTTC.

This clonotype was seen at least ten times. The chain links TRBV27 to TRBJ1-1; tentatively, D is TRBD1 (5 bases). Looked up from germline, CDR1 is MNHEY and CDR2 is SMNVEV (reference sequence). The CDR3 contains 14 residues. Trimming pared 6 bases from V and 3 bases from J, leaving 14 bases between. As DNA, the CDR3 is TGTGCCAGCAGCCCACGCGGGGGGTACACTGAAGCTTTCTTT. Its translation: CASSPRGGYTEAFF.

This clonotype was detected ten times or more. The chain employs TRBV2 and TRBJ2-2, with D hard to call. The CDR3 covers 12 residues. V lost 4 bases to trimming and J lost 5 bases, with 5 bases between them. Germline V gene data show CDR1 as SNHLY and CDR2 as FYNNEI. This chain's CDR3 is CASSGVTGELFF. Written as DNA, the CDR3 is TGTGCCAGCAGTGGCGTTACCGGGGAGCTGTTTTTT.

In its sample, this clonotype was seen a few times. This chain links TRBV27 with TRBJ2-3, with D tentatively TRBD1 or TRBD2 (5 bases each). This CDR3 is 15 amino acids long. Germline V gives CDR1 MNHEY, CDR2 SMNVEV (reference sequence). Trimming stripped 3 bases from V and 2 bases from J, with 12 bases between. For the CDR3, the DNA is TGTGCCAGCAGTTTCTCGGGGCCCGTCACAGATACGCAGTATTTT. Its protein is CASSFSGPVTDTQYF.

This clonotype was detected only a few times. CDR3 coding DNA: TGTGCCAGCAAAGTCCAACCTAATTCACCCCTCCACTTT. It encodes CASKVQPNSPLHF. The chain couples TRBV7-2 to TRBJ1-6; the D is unclear. Germline V gene data show CDR1 as SGHTA and CDR2 as FQGNSA. V was clipped by 7 bases and J by 6 bases, with 10 bases between them. This CDR3 region has 13 residues.

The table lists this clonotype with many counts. The CDR3 DNA follows: TGTGCCAGCAGCCCCTCGGGAGGGGGCTGGGCTGAAGCTTTCTTT. Translating it yields CASSPSGGGWAEAFF. The rearrangement uses TRBV6-1 and TRBJ1-1, with 7 nucleotides matching TRBD1. The CDR3 is 15 residues long. The germline CDR1 and CDR2 sequences are MNHNS and SASEGT. J gave up 6 bases and V 6 bases, and 13 bases lay outside the gene matches.

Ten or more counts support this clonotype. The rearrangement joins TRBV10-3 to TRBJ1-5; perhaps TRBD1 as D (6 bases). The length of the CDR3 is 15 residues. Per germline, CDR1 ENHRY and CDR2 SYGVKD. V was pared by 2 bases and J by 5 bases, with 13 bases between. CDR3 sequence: CAISEGGGMDQPQHF. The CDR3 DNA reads TGTGCCATCAGTGAGGGTGGGGGCATGGATCAGCCCCAGCATTTT.

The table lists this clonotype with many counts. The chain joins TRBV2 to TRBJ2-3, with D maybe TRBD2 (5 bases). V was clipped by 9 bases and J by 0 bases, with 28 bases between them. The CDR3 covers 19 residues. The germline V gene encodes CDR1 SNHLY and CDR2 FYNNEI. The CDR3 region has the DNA TGTGCCAGAGAGCGGCAGCAGACGGAAACTACTACTAGCACAGATACGCAGTATTTT. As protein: CARERQQTETTTSTDTQYF.

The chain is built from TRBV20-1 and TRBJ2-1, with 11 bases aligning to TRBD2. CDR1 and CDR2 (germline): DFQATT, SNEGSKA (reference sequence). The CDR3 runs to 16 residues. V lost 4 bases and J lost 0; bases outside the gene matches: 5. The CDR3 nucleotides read TGCAGTGCTAAAAATCTAGCGGGGGGCTCCTACAATGAGCAGTTCTTC. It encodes CSAKNLAGGSYNEQFF.

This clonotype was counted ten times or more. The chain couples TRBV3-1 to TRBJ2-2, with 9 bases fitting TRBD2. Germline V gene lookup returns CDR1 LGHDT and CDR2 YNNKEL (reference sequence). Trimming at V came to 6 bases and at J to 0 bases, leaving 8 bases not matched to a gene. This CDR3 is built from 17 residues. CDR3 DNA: TGTGCCAGCAGATCCCTTAGCGGGAGCGCGAACACCGGGGAGCTGTTTTTT. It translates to CASRSLSGSANTGELFF.

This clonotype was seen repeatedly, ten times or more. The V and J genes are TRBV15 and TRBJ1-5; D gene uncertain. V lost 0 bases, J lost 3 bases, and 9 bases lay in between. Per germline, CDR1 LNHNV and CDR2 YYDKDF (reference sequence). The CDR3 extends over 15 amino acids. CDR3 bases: TGTGCCACCAGCAGAGATACGGGCCTCAATCAGCCCCAGCATTTT. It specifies CATSRDTGLNQPQHF.

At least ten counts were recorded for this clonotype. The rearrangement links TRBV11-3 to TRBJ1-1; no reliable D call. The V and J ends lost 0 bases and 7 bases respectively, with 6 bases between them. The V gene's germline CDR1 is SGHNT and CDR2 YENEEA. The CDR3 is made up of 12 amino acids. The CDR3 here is CASSLDRGEAFF. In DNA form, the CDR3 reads TGTGCCAGCAGCTTAGATCGCGGTGAAGCTTTCTTT.

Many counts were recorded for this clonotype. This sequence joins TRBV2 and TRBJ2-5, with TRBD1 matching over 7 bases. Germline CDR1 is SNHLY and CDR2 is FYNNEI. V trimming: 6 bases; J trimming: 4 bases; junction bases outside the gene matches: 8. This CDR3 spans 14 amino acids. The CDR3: CASSGTGAIETQYF. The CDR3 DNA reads TGTGCCAGCAGCGGTACAGGGGCGATAGAGACCCAGTACTTC.

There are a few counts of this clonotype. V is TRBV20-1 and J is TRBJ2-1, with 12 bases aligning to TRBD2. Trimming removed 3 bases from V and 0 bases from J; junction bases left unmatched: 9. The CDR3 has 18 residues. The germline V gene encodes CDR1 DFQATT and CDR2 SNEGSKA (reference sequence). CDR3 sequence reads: CSASGLAGTGSSYNEQFF. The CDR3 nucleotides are TGCAGTGCTAGTGGACTAGCGGGGACCGGTAGCTCCTACAATGAGCAGTTCTTC.

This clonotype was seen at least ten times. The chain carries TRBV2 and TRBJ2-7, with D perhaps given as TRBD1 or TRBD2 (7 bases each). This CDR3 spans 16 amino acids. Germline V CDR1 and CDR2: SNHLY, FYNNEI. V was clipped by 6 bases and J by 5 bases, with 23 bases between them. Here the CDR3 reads CASRGGSSQGGHEQYF. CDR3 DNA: TGTGCCAGCAGGGGAGGGTCGTCTCAAGGGGGCCACGAGCAGTACTTC. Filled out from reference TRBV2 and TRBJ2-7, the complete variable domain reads EPEVTQTPSHQVTQMGQEVILRCVPISNHLYFYWYRQILGQKVEFLVSFYNNEISEKSEIFDDQFSVERPDGSNFTLKIRSTKLEDSAMYFCASRGGSSQGGHEQYFGPGTRLTVT.

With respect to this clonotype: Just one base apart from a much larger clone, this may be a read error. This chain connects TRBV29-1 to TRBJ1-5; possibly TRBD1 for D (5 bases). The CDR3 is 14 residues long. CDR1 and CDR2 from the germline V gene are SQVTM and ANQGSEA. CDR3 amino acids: CSAGVGGSNRPQHF. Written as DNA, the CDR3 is TGCAGCGCTGGGGTGGGGGGGAGCAATCGGCCCCAGCATTTT.

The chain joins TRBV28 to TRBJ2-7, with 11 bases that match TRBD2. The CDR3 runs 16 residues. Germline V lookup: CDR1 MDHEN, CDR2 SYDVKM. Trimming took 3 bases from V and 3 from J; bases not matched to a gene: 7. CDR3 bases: TGTGCCAGCAGTTTGTCCGGGACTAGCGGCCTCTACGAGCAGTACTTC. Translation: CASSLSGTSGLYEQYF.

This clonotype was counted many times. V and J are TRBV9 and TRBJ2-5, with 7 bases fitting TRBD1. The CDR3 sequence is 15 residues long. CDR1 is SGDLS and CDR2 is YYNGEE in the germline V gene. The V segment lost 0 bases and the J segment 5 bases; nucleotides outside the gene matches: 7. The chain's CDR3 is CASSVGQGMGETQYF. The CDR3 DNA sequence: TGTGCCAGCAGCGTAGGACAGGGAATGGGGGAGACCCAGTACTTC.

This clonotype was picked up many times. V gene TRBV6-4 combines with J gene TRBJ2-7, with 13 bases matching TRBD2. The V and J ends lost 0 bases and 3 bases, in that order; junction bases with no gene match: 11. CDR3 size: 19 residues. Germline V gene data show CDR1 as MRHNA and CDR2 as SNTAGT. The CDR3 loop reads CASSDSGQLGLAGIYEQYF. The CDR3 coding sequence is TGTGCCAGCAGTGACTCCGGACAGCTGGGACTAGCGGGAATCTACGAGCAGTACTTC.

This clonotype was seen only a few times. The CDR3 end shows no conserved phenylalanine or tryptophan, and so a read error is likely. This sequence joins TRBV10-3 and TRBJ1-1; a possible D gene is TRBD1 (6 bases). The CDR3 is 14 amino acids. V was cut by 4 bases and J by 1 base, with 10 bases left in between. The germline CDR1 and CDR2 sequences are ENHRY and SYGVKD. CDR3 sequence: CAISVGGQNTEAFL. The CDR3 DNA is TGTGCCATCAGTGTCGGGGGACAGAACACTGAAGCTTTCCTT.

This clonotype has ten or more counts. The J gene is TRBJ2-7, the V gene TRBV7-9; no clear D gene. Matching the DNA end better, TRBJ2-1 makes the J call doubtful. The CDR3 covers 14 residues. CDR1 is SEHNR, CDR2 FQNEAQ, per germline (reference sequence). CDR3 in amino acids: CASSSQDLPYEQFF. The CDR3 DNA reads TGTGCCAGCAGCTCTCAAGACTTGCCCTACGAGCAGTTCTTC.

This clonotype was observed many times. In DNA form, the CDR3 reads TGTGCCAGCAGTCCGACTAGCGGGATAAGTGAGCAGTTCTTC. It translates to CASSPTSGISEQFF. V gene TRBV27 combines with J gene TRBJ2-1; the match to TRBD2 covers 11 bases. There are 14 residues in the CDR3. V lost 5 bases, J lost 9 bases, and 6 bases stayed unmatched. Germline lookup yields CDR1 MNHEY and CDR2 SMNVEV (reference sequence).

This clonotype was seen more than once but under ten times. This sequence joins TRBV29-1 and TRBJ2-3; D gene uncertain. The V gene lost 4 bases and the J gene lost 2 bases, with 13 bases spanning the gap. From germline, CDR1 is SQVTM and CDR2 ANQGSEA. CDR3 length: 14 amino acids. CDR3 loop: CSVGGIGSTDTQYF. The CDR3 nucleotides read TGCAGCGTTGGGGGAATAGGGTCCACAGATACGCAGTATTTT.

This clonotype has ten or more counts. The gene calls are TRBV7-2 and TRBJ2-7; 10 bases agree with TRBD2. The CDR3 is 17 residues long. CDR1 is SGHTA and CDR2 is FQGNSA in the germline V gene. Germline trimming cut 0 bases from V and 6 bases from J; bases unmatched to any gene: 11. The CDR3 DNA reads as TGTGCCAGCAGCTTAGCTTCGGCTAGCGGGAGCCGGGGCGAGCAGTACTTC. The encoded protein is CASSLASASGSRGEQYF.

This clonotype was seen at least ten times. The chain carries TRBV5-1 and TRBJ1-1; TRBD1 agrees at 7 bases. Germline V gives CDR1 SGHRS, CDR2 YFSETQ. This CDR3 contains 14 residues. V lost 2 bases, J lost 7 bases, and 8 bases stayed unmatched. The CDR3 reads CASSLKQGSIEAFF. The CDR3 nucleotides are TGCGCCAGCAGCTTAAAACAGGGGTCCATTGAAGCTTTCTTT. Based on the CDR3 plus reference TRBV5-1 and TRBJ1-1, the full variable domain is KAGVTQTPRYLIKTRGQQVTLSCSPISGHRSVSWYQQTPGQGLQFLFEYFSETQRNKGNFPGRFSGRQFSNSRSEMNVSTLELGDSALYLCASSLKQGSIEAFFGQGTRLTVV.

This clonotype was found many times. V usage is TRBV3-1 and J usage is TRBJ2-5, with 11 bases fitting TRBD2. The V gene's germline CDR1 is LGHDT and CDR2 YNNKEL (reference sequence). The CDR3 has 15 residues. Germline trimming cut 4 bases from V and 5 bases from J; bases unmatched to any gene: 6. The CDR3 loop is CASSPSGLAVETQYF. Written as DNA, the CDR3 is TGTGCCAGCAGCCCATCGGGACTAGCGGTGGAGACCCAGTACTTC.

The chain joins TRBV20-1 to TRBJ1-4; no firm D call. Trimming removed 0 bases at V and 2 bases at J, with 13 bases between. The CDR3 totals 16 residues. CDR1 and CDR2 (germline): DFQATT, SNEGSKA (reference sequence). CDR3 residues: CSARDPGRSTNEKLFF. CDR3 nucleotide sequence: TGCAGTGCTAGAGACCCGGGTAGAAGTACTAATGAAAAACTGTTTTTT.

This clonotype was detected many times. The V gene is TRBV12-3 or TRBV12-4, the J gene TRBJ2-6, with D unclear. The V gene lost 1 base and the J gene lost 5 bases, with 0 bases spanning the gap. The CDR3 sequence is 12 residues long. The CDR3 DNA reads TGTGCCAGCAGTTTAGGGGCCAACGTCCTGACTTTC. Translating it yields CASSLGANVLTF.